Listed here are 8 T cell receptor beta chains from one sample, sequenced in a study of shared clonotypes between healthy human individuals. Generated by immunoSEQ multiplex PCR, the TCRdb table keeps only in-frame clones and is missing some. The table records under 850,000 clones, around 70% of them present only once. The sequenced sample was memory CD4+ T cells sorted from blood. Subset described: CD45RA-negative fraction. Receptors were obtained from a woman younger than 45 in good health.

The CDR3 is CASSQSQETQYF. The CDR3 DNA follows: TGTGCCAGCAGTCAGAGCCAAGAGACCCAGTACTTC. V usage is TRBV5-4 and J usage is TRBJ2-5, with no clear D. With 5 bases removed from V and 1 base from J, the gap between germline ends came to 6 bases. CDR1 is SGHNT, CDR2 YYREEE, per germline (reference sequence). The CDR3 is 12 amino acids.

This clone was observed a few times. The J gene is TRBJ2-7, the V gene TRBV29-1; D ambiguous. Trimming pared 4 bases from V and 2 bases from J, leaving 9 bases between. The germline gives CDR1 SQVTM, CDR2 ANQGSEA. This CDR3 spans 12 amino acids. CDR3 DNA sequence: TGCAGCGTTGGCACAGCAGCCTACGAGCAGTACTTC. This gives the protein CSVGTAAYEQYF.

The genes are TRBV11-2 and TRBJ1-3; D unclear. Germline-derived CDR1 and CDR2 are SGHAT and FQNNGV. The CDR3 totals 14 residues. Trimming shortened V by 0 bases and J by 4 bases, and 7 bases separated the two germline ends. The chain's CDR3 is CASSLDQRGNTIYF. Here the CDR3 DNA reads TGTGCCAGCAGCTTAGATCAACGGGGAAACACCATATATTTT. The whole variable domain, remainder taken from reference TRBV11-2 and TRBJ1-3, is EAGVAQSPRYKIIEKRQSVAFWCNPISGHATLYWYQQILGQGPKLLIQFQNNGVVDDSQLPKDRFSAERLKGVDSTLKIQPAKLEDSAVYLCASSLDQRGNTIYFGEGSWLTVV.

The genes are TRBV18 and TRBJ2-2; 7 nucleotides align to TRBD1. V shed 5 bases, J shed 5 bases, and the junction held 5 bases outside the gene matches. The germline gives CDR1 KGHSH, CDR2 LQKENI. The CDR3 length is 14 residues. CDR3 region: CASSEGQKTGELFF. CDR3 sequence (DNA): TGTGCCAGCTCAGAGGGACAGAAGACCGGGGAGCTGTTTTTT.

The rearrangement uses TRBV7-9 and TRBJ1-1; TRBD1 matches at 7 bases. Germline-derived CDR1 and CDR2 are SEHNR and FQNEAQ (reference sequence). The V gene end was trimmed by 6 bases and the J gene end by 6 bases; junction bases not matched to a gene: 4. The CDR3 sequence is 12 residues long. CDR3 loop: CASRYGTAEAFF. The CDR3 DNA reads as TGTGCCAGCAGGTACGGGACAGCTGAAGCTTTCTTT.

V usage is TRBV18 and J usage is TRBJ2-5, with D perhaps TRBD1 (6 bases). Trimming shortened V by 2 bases and J by 7 bases, and 11 bases separated the two germline ends. Germline V CDR1 and CDR2: KGHSH, LQKENI. This CDR3 is 13 amino acids long. The CDR3 sequence is CASSPIRGATQYF. The DNA of the CDR3 is TGTGCCAGCTCACCAATCAGGGGCGCGACCCAGTACTTC.

V usage is TRBV10-3 and J usage is TRBJ2-7; 7 bases agree with TRBD2. J lost 1 base, V lost 6 bases, and 6 bases had no gene match. Germline V gene sequence: CDR1 ENHRY, CDR2 SYGVKD. The CDR3 is 14 residues long. The CDR3 DNA reads TGTGCCATCAGGGGGGGGACGGGGTCCTACGAGCAGTACTTC. Translation gives CAIRGGTGSYEQYF.

This clone was picked up a small number of times. J is TRBJ2-2 and V is TRBV28; TRBD1 aligns across 8 bases. Germline assignment: CDR1 MDHEN and CDR2 SYDVKM. V dropped 6 bases and J dropped 6; count of bases not matched to a gene: 9. The CDR3 covers 15 residues. In nucleotides, the CDR3 is TGTGCCAGCAGAGGGGACAGGTCTTGGTCCGGGGAGCTGTTTTTT. It is translated as CASRGDRSWSGELFF.